Listed below are T cell receptor beta chains from one sample, sequenced in a study of technical replicates of blood from a handful of donors. Sequencing used immunoSEQ multiplex PCR; TCRdb keeps in-frame clones, though not all of them. Here the sample spans about 59,000 clones, approximately 97% being singletons. The sequencing sample was made of T cells isolated from PBMCs. Receptors originate from a human donor in good health. The CDR3 runs from the conserved cysteine through the conserved F or W. Each record gives: J gene, clone size, D gene, V gene, CDR3 DNA, CDR3 protein. D genes are given only for firm matches. Clone size is given for some rows only: seen once, a few or many times, or a class if the clone is expanded.

j_gene: TRBJ2-7; abundance: .; d_gene: TRBD2; v_gene: TRBV7-9; CDR3nt: TGTGCCAGCAGCCTTGCTAGCGGTGCCTACGAGCAGTACTTC; CDR3aa: CASSLASGAYEQYF
j_gene: TRBJ2-2; abundance: .; d_gene: .; v_gene: TRBV7-2; CDR3nt: TGTGCCAGCAGCTTACTTCTGGGGCGCACCACCGGGGAGCTGTTTTTT; CDR3aa: CASSLLLGRTTGELFF
j_gene: TRBJ2-7; abundance: .; d_gene: .; v_gene: TRBV27; CDR3nt: TGTGCCAGCAGTTTCAGGAATCGCCCCTACGAGCAGTACTTC; CDR3aa: CASSFRNRPYEQYF
j_gene: TRBJ2-5; abundance: .; d_gene: .; v_gene: TRBV5-1; CDR3nt: TGCGCCAGCAGCTTGGCGTACCAAGAGACCCAGTACTTC; CDR3aa: CASSLAYQETQYF
j_gene: TRBJ1-2; abundance: .; d_gene: .; v_gene: TRBV30; CDR3nt: TGTGCCTGGAGCCTACCCGCCGGGGGGGCTGGCTATGGCTACACCTTC; CDR3aa: CAWSLPAGGAGYGYTF
j_gene: TRBJ2-1; abundance: .; d_gene: TRBD2; v_gene: TRBV7-6; CDR3nt: TGTGCCAGCAGCTTATTAACTAGCGGGAGGAATGAGCAGTTCTTC; CDR3aa: CASSLLTSGRNEQFF
j_gene: TRBJ1-1; abundance: .; d_gene: TRBD1; v_gene: TRBV7-2; CDR3nt: TGTGCCAGCAGCCCATGGACAGGGAACACTGAAGCTTTCTTT; CDR3aa: CASSPWTGNTEAFF
j_gene: TRBJ2-1; abundance: .; d_gene: TRBD2; v_gene: TRBV27; CDR3nt: TGTGCCAGCAGTCCGCTTAGCGGGGGAAGGTCCTACAATGAGCAGTTCTTC; CDR3aa: CASSPLSGGRSYNEQFF
j_gene: TRBJ2-3; abundance: .; d_gene: TRBD1; v_gene: TRBV7-7; CDR3nt: TGTGCCAGCAGCTTAACAGGGGACCCCGATCCGCAGTATTTT; CDR3aa: CASSLTGDPDPQYF
j_gene: TRBJ1-5; abundance: .; d_gene: .; v_gene: TRBV4-1; CDR3nt: TGCGCCAGCAGCCAAGACAGGGGACGGGATCAGCCCCAGCATTTT; CDR3aa: CASSQDRGRDQPQHF
j_gene: TRBJ2-3; abundance: once; d_gene: .; v_gene: TRBV15; CDR3nt: TGTGCCACCAGCAGAGATGCGGGGGCAAGCACAGATACGCAGTATTTT; CDR3aa: CATSRDAGASTDTQYF
j_gene: TRBJ2-1; abundance: .; d_gene: .; v_gene: TRBV10-3; CDR3nt: TGTGCCATCAGTGAATGGGGGGATGAGCAGTTCTTC; CDR3aa: CAISEWGDEQFF
j_gene: TRBJ2-7; abundance: .; d_gene: .; v_gene: TRBV5-1; CDR3nt: TGCGCCAGCAGCGGGGACTCGGACGAGCAGTACTTC; CDR3aa: CASSGDSDEQYF
j_gene: TRBJ2-7; abundance: .; d_gene: .; v_gene: TRBV5-4; CDR3nt: TGTGCCAGCAGCTTGGCCCCCGGGGTCTCCTACGAGCAGTACTTC; CDR3aa: CASSLAPGVSYEQYF
j_gene: TRBJ2-5; abundance: once; d_gene: TRBD2; v_gene: TRBV11-3; CDR3nt: TGTGCCAGCAGCTCGGGACTAGCGGGAGATGAGACCCAGTACTTC; CDR3aa: CASSSGLAGDETQYF
j_gene: TRBJ2-5; abundance: .; d_gene: TRBD2; v_gene: TRBV15; CDR3nt: TGTGCCACCAGCCAAGGACTAGCGGGAGGGCCGGGGGAGACCCAGTACTTC; CDR3aa: CATSQGLAGGPGETQYF
j_gene: TRBJ1-5; abundance: .; d_gene: TRBD1; v_gene: TRBV6-5; CDR3nt: TGTGCCAGCTCCGCAGGGGGCTATAGCAATCAGCCCCAGCATTTT; CDR3aa: CASSAGGYSNQPQHF
j_gene: TRBJ2-1; abundance: .; d_gene: .; v_gene: TRBV5-1; CDR3nt: TGCGCCAGCAGCTTGGTGCAGTCCTACAATGAGCAGTTCTTC; CDR3aa: CASSLVQSYNEQFF
j_gene: TRBJ1-5; abundance: .; d_gene: TRBD1; v_gene: TRBV19; CDR3nt: TGTGCCAGTAGTCTCCAGGGGGGCAATCAGCCCCAGCATTTT; CDR3aa: CASSLQGGNQPQHF
j_gene: TRBJ2-1; abundance: .; d_gene: TRBD2; v_gene: TRBV10-3; CDR3nt: TGTGCCATCAGTGCGGCCGGGGGGGTTGAGCAGTTCTTC; CDR3aa: CAISAAGGVEQFF
j_gene: TRBJ2-4; abundance: few; d_gene: .; v_gene: TRBV15; CDR3nt: TGTGCCACCAGCAGCGGGGGACGAGGAGGAAAGGGTTGGTTTGAATACATTCAGTACTTC; CDR3aa: CATSSGGRGGKGWFEYIQYF
j_gene: TRBJ2-6; abundance: once; d_gene: TRBD1; v_gene: TRBV4-2; CDR3nt: TGTGCCAGCAGCCAAGAAGGGACAGTAGGATCCGGGGCCAACGTCCTGACTTTC; CDR3aa: CASSQEGTVGSGANVLTF
j_gene: TRBJ2-7; abundance: once; d_gene: TRBD1; v_gene: TRBV7-6; CDR3nt: TGTGCCAGCAGCTTAGGACAGGGGGCCCTATACGAGCAGTACTTC; CDR3aa: CASSLGQGALYEQYF
j_gene: TRBJ2-7; abundance: once; d_gene: .; v_gene: TRBV6-6; CDR3nt: TGTGCCAGCAGTTACAAAGATACTGGCTACGAGCAGTACTTC; CDR3aa: CASSYKDTGYEQYF
j_gene: TRBJ2-7; abundance: .; d_gene: TRBD1; v_gene: TRBV5-1; CDR3nt: TGCGCCAGCAGCTCAGACAGGGGGCAGTACGAGCAGTACTTC; CDR3aa: CASSSDRGQYEQYF
j_gene: TRBJ1-2; abundance: .; d_gene: .; v_gene: TRBV2; CDR3nt: TGTGCCAGGGGGGCACGAGAGAGTGGCTACACCTTC; CDR3aa: CARGARESGYTF
j_gene: TRBJ2-7; abundance: .; d_gene: TRBD1; v_gene: TRBV7-9; CDR3nt: TGTGCCAGCAGCGCATACCGGACAGGGGGTTACGAGCAGTACTTC; CDR3aa: CASSAYRTGGYEQYF
j_gene: TRBJ2-7; abundance: .; d_gene: TRBD2; v_gene: TRBV9; CDR3nt: TGTGCCAGCAGCGCCAGCCAAGCGGGGTCCTACCTCTACGAGCAGTACTTC; CDR3aa: CASSASQAGSYLYEQYF
j_gene: TRBJ2-7; abundance: .; d_gene: .; v_gene: TRBV27; CDR3nt: TGTGCCAGCAGTTTAGGCGGGACTTACGAGCAGTACTTC; CDR3aa: CASSLGGTYEQYF
j_gene: TRBJ2-7; abundance: .; d_gene: .; v_gene: TRBV28; CDR3nt: TGTGCCAGCAGCAGGAGGATAGGCGAGCAGTACTTC; CDR3aa: CASSRRIGEQYF
j_gene: TRBJ2-1; abundance: .; d_gene: .; v_gene: TRBV5-1; CDR3nt: TGCGCCAGCAGCCTAGGATTAGACAATGAGCAGTTCTTC; CDR3aa: CASSLGLDNEQFF
j_gene: TRBJ2-5; abundance: .; d_gene: TRBD2; v_gene: TRBV30; CDR3nt: TGTGCCTGGAGTGTAGAAAGGCTAGCGTGGGAGGGGACCCAGTACTTC; CDR3aa: CAWSVERLAWEGTQYF
j_gene: TRBJ1-2; abundance: .; d_gene: TRBD1; v_gene: TRBV4-2; CDR3nt: TGTGCCAGCAGCCAAGAGGGGGACAGGAGCTATGGCTACACCTTC; CDR3aa: CASSQEGDRSYGYTF
j_gene: TRBJ1-6; abundance: .; d_gene: .; v_gene: TRBV25-1; CDR3nt: TGTGCCTCCCGGCAGGTTAATTCACCCCTCCACTTT; CDR3aa: CASRQVNSPLHF
j_gene: TRBJ2-1; abundance: .; d_gene: TRBD2; v_gene: TRBV6-4; CDR3nt: TGTGCCAGCAGTGACTCGGTTAGCGGGGTCAATGAGCAGTTCTTC; CDR3aa: CASSDSVSGVNEQFF
j_gene: TRBJ2-7; abundance: .; d_gene: .; v_gene: TRBV11-2; CDR3nt: TGTGCCAGCAGCCTTACTCCCCTCCGGACTTACGAGCAGTACTTC; CDR3aa: CASSLTPLRTYEQYF
j_gene: TRBJ1-2; abundance: once; d_gene: TRBD1; v_gene: TRBV6-5; CDR3nt: TGTGCCAGCAGCCTGACAGGGCGGTCTAACTATGGCTACACCTTC; CDR3aa: CASSLTGRSNYGYTF
j_gene: TRBJ2-7; abundance: .; d_gene: .; v_gene: TRBV30; CDR3nt: TGTGCCTGCGGAGGAGGGGGGGGAACCTACGAGCAGTACTTC; CDR3aa: CACGGGGGTYEQYF
j_gene: TRBJ1-6; abundance: .; d_gene: TRBD1; v_gene: TRBV13; CDR3nt: TGTGCCAGCAGCCCCGGACAGGGTTACTCACCCCTCCACTTT; CDR3aa: CASSPGQGYSPLHF
j_gene: TRBJ1-1; abundance: once; d_gene: TRBD1; v_gene: TRBV27; CDR3nt: TGTGCCAGCACAAGACAGGGGGCAGGCACTGAAGCTTTCTTT; CDR3aa: CASTRQGAGTEAFF
j_gene: TRBJ2-3; abundance: .; d_gene: .; v_gene: TRBV5-1; CDR3nt: TGCGCCAGCAGCCCAGAGGGTGGACCGCCTGGCACAGATACGCAGTATTTT; CDR3aa: CASSPEGGPPGTDTQYF
j_gene: TRBJ2-7; abundance: once; d_gene: .; v_gene: TRBV13; CDR3nt: TGTGCCAGCAGCTTACTCTCCAGGGTGGTGGGTTACGAGCAGTACTTC; CDR3aa: CASSLLSRVVGYEQYF
j_gene: TRBJ1-1; abundance: .; d_gene: .; v_gene: TRBV6-6; CDR3nt: TGTGCCAGCAGGAACGGAGTGGGCACTGAAGCTTTCTTT; CDR3aa: CASRNGVGTEAFF
j_gene: TRBJ2-5; abundance: .; d_gene: .; v_gene: TRBV29-1; CDR3nt: TGCAGCGTTGAGCCTACGGGGGAGCCCCAAGAGACCCAGTACTTC; CDR3aa: CSVEPTGEPQETQYF
j_gene: TRBJ1-1; abundance: .; d_gene: TRBD1; v_gene: TRBV4-1; CDR3nt: TGCGCCAGCAGGGTGCTTGGACAGGGAAGGACTGAAGCTTTCTTT; CDR3aa: CASRVLGQGRTEAFF
j_gene: TRBJ2-7; abundance: .; d_gene: .; v_gene: TRBV11-2; CDR3nt: TGTGCCAGCAGCCACACAGGTATCTACGAGCAGTACTTC; CDR3aa: CASSHTGIYEQYF
j_gene: TRBJ2-2; abundance: once; d_gene: TRBD2; v_gene: TRBV11-2; CDR3nt: TGTGCCAGCAGTTCGATCCGGGGGGACACCGGGGAGCTGTTTTTT; CDR3aa: CASSSIRGDTGELFF
j_gene: TRBJ1-2; abundance: .; d_gene: .; v_gene: TRBV7-8; CDR3nt: TGTGCCAGCAGCTTAACCCCCGGGAGGGCATATGGCTACACCTTC; CDR3aa: CASSLTPGRAYGYTF
j_gene: TRBJ1-2; abundance: .; d_gene: .; v_gene: TRBV4-2; CDR3nt: TGTGCCAGCAGCCAAGAGTTTCAGGACATTTATGGCTACACCTTC; CDR3aa: CASSQEFQDIYGYTF
j_gene: TRBJ2-1; abundance: once; d_gene: TRBD1; v_gene: TRBV9; CDR3nt: TGTGCCAGCAGCGCCCCGGGACAGGGTTACAATGAGCAGTTCTTC; CDR3aa: CASSAPGQGYNEQFF
j_gene: TRBJ1-1; abundance: .; d_gene: TRBD1; v_gene: TRBV28; CDR3nt: TGTGCCAGCACTTTTTGGGGACAGGGGTCAAGGACTGAAGCTTTCTTT; CDR3aa: CASTFWGQGSRTEAFF
j_gene: TRBJ2-3; abundance: .; d_gene: .; v_gene: TRBV6-1; CDR3nt: TGTGCCAGCAGACCCGACAGCCTCACAGATACGCAGTATTTT; CDR3aa: CASRPDSLTDTQYF
j_gene: TRBJ2-7; abundance: .; d_gene: TRBD1; v_gene: TRBV2; CDR3nt: TGTGCCAGCAGTGAAGCTGGACAGGACAGGTCGGAGCAGTACTTC; CDR3aa: CASSEAGQDRSEQYF
j_gene: TRBJ2-1; abundance: once; d_gene: TRBD2; v_gene: TRBV4-1; CDR3nt: TGCGCCAGCAGCCAAGATCTCGGGGGGGATGAGCAGTTCTTC; CDR3aa: CASSQDLGGDEQFF
j_gene: TRBJ2-2; abundance: .; d_gene: TRBD2; v_gene: TRBV5-4; CDR3nt: TGTGCCAGCAGCGCACACCCCCTAGCGGGAGGGGCGAACACCGGGGAGCTGTTTTTT; CDR3aa: CASSAHPLAGGANTGELFF